The text below deals with one T cell receptor beta chain. The record originates from a study of blood T cell repertoires in COVID-19. Assay: immunoSEQ multiplex PCR; the TCRdb copy retains only in-frame clones and omits some. Found here are roughly 180,000 clones, 80% to 90% of them singletons; the top ten hold roughly 12%. CDR3 length: 16 residues. Specimen: peripheral blood. The receptor was isolated from a woman of 80 years or more with COVID-19, enrolled during active disease. The chain recombines TRBV21-1 with TRBJ1-1. TRBV21-1 is noted as a pseudogene. CDR3 sequence: CASSKDREGWNTEAFF. DNA of the CDR3: TGTGCCAGCAGCAAAGATAGGGAGGGTTGGAACACTGAAGCTTTCTTT.